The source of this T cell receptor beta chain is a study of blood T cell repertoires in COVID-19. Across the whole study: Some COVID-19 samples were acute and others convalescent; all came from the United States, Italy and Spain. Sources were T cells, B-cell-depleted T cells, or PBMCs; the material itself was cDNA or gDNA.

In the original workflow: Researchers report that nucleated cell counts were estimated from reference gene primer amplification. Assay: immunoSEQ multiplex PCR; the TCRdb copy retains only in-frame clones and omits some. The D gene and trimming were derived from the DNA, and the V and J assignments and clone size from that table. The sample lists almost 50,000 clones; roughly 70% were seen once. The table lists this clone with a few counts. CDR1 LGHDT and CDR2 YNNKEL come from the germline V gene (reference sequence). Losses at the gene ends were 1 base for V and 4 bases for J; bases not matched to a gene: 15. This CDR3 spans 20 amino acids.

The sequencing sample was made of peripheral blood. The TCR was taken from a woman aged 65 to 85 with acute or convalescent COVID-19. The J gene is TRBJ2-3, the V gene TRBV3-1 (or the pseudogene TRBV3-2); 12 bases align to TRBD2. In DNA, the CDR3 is TGTGCCAGCAGCCAAGGGGCTAGCGGGGGGGCCTTCGGTTGGGCAGATACGCAGTATTTT. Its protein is CASSQGASGGAFGWADTQYF.